The entry that follows covers one T cell receptor (beta chain) sequence. The antigen is undetermined. These data belong to a study of T cell responses to AZD1222 COVID-19 vaccine. Study-level information: Second-dose intervals near 4 or 12 weeks were combined. Regarding the study as a whole: Recipients of AZD1222 seropositive at baseline numbered only 5 to 7. Spike-specific TCR repertoires showed rising breadth and depth after two AZD1222 doses.

V lost 5 bases, J lost 4 bases, and 6 bases stayed unmatched. CDR1 and CDR2 (germline): PRHDT, FYEKMQ (reference sequence). The CDR3 contains 15 residues. Assay: immunoSEQ multiplex PCR; the TCRdb copy retains only in-frame clones and omits some. The sample holds about 160,000 clones, about 90% seen once. The chain recombines TRBV13 with TRBJ2-1; 9 bases align to TRBD2. The sequence derives from an adult in good health. Sequences were derived from peripheral blood, sampled on day 0 of AZD1222 vaccination. The CDR3: CASSPQLAGYNEQFF. CDR3 DNA: TGTGCCAGCAGCCCCCAACTAGCGGGTTACAATGAGCAGTTCTTC.